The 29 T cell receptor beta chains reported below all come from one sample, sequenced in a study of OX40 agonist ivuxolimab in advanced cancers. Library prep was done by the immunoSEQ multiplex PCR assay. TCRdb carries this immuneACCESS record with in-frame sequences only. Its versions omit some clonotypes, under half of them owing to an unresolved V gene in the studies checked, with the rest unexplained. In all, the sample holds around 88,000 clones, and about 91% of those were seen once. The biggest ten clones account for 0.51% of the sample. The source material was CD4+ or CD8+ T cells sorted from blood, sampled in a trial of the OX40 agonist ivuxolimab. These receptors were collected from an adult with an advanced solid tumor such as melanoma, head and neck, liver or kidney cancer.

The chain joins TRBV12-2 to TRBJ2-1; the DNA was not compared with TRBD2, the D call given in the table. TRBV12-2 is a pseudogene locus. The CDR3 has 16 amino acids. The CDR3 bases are TGTGCAAGTCGCTTAGCGGGAGTGCCCCTCTACAATGAGCAGTTCTTC. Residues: CASRLAGVPLYNEQFF.

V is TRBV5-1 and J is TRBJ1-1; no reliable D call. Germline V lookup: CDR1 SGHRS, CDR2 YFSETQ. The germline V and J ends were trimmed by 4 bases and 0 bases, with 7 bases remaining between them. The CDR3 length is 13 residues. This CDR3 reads CASSPVVNTEAFF. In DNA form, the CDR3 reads TGCGCCAGCAGCCCGGTGGTGAACACTGAAGCTTTCTTT.

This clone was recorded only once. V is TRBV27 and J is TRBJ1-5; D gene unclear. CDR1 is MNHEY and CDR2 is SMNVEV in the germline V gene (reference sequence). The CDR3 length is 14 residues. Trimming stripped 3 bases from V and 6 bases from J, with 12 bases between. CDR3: CASSFWGKGQPQHF. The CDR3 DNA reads TGTGCCAGCAGTTTTTGGGGAAAGGGTCAGCCCCAGCATTTT.

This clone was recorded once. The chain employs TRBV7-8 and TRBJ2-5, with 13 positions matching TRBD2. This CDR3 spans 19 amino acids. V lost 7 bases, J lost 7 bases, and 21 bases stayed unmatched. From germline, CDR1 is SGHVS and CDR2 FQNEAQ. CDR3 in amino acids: CASNPWRLAGGLGRGTQYF. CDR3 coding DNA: TGTGCCAGCAACCCATGGAGACTAGCGGGAGGTTTAGGCAGAGGGACCCAGTACTTC.

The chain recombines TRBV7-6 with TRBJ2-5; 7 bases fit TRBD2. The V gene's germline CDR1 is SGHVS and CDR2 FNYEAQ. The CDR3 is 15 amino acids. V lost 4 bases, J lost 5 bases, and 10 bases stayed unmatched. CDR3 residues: CASSYPAGSSETQYF. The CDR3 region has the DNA TGTGCCAGCAGCTACCCAGCGGGATCTAGTGAGACCCAGTACTTC.

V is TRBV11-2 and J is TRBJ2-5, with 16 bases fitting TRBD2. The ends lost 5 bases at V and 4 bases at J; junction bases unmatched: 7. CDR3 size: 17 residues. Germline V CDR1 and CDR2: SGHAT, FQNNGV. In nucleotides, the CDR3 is TGTGCCAGCAGCCCGGGACTAGCGGGAGGGGGGAGAGAGACCCAGTACTTC. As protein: CASSPGLAGGGRETQYF.

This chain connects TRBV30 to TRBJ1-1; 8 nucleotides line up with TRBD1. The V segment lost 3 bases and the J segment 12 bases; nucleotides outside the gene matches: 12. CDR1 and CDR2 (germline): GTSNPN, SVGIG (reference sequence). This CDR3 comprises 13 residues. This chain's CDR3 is CAWSLGQGLGSFF. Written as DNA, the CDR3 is TGTGCCTGGAGCCTCGGACAGGGTCTCGGATCTTTCTTT.

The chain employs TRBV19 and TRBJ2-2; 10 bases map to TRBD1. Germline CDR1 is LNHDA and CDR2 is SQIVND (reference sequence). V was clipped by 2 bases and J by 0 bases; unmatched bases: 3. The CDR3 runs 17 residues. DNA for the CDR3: TGTGCCAGTAGTATAAAGGGACAGGGGACGAACACCGGGGAGCTGTTTTTT. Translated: CASSIKGQGTNTGELFF.

CDR3: CASSFPGGGVSETQYF. The CDR3 region has the DNA TGTGCCAGCAGTTTCCCTGGGGGAGGGGTGTCAGAGACCCAGTACTTC. This chain uses TRBV6-5 with TRBJ2-5; 7 bases align to TRBD2. The V and J ends lost 4 bases and 4 bases, in that order; junction bases with no gene match: 12. The CDR3 is made up of 16 amino acids. Germline CDR1 MNHEY, CDR2 SVGAGI.

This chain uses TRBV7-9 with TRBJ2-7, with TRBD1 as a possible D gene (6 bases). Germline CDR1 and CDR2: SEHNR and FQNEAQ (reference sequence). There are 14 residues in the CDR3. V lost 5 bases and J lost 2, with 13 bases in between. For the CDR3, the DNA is TGTGCCAGCAGCCCCCACAGGGTACCCTACGAGCAGTACTTC. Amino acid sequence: CASSPHRVPYEQYF.

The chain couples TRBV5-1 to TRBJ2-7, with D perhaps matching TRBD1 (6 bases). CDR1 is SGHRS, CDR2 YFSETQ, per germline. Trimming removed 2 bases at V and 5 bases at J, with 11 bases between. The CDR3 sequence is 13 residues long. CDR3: CASSFQGLDEQYF. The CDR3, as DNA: TGCGCCAGCAGCTTCCAGGGGTTAGACGAGCAGTACTTC.

The CDR3 DNA follows: TGTGCCATCAGCTGGAAGGCGGGCACTGAAGCTTTCTTT. Encoded protein: CAISWKAGTEAFF. This sequence joins TRBV10-3 and TRBJ1-1; D not resolved. With 6 bases removed from V and 4 bases from J, the gap between germline ends came to 12 bases. Germline loops: CDR1 ENHRY, CDR2 SYGVKD. This CDR3 is 13 amino acids long.

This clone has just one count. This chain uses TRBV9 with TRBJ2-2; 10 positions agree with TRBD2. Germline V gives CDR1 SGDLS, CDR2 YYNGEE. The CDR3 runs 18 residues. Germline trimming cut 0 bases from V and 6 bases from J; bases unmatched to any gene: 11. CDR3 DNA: TGTGCCAGCAGCGTAGGGTGGGGGCTAGCGGGAGTATCCGGGGAGCTGTTTTTT. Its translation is CASSVGWGLAGVSGELFF.

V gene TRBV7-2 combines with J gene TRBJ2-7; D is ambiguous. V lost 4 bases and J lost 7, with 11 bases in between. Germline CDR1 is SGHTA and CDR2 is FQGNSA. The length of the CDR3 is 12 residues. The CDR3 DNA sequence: TGTGCCAGCAGCTCATTCACGTGGGAGCAGTACTTC. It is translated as CASSSFTWEQYF.

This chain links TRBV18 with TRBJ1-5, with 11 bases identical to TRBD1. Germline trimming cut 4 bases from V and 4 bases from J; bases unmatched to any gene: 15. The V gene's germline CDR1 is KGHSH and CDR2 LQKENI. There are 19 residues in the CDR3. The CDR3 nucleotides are TGTGCCAGCTCACTCAACCGGGACAGGGGGTTCATGGGGAATCAGCCCCAGCATTTT. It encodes CASSLNRDRGFMGNQPQHF.

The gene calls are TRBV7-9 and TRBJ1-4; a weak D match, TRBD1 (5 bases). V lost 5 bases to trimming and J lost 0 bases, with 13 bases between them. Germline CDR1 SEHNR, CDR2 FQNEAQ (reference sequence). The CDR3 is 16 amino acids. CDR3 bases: TGTGCCAGCAGCCTAAACGGGGGAGCAACTAATGAAAAACTGTTTTTT. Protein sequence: CASSLNGGATNEKLFF.

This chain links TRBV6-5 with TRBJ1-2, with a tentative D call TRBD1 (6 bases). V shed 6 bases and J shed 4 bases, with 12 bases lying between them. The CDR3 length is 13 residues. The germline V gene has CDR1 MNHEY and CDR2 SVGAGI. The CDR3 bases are TGTGCCAGCAGGGGACACGCCTTCTATGGCTACACCTTC. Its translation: CASRGHAFYGYTF.

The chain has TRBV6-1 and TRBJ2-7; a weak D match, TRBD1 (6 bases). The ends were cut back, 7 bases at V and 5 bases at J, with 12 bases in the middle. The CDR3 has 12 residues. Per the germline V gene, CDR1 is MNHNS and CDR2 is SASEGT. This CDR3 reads CASISQGNEQYF. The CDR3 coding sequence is TGTGCCAGCATAAGTCAGGGGAACGAGCAGTACTTC.

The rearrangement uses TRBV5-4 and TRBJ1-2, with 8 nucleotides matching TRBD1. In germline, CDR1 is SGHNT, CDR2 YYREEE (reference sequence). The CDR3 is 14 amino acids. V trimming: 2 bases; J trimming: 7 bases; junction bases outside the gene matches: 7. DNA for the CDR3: TGTGCCAGCAGCTTCGACAGGGGACTTCGTGGCTACACCTTC. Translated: CASSFDRGLRGYTF. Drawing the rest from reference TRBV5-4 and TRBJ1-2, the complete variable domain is ETGVTQSPTHLIKTRGQQVTLRCSSQSGHNTVSWYQQALGQGPQFIFQYYREEENGRGNFPPRFSGLQFPNYSSELNVNALELDDSALYLCASSFDRGLRGYTFGSGTRLTVV.

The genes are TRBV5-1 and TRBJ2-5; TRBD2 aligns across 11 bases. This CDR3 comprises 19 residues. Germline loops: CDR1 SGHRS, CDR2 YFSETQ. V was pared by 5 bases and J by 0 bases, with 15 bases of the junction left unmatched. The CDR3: CASRLRPLGTSGNQETQYF. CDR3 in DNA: TGCGCCAGCAGACTACGGCCGTTAGGGACTAGCGGTAACCAAGAGACCCAGTACTTC.

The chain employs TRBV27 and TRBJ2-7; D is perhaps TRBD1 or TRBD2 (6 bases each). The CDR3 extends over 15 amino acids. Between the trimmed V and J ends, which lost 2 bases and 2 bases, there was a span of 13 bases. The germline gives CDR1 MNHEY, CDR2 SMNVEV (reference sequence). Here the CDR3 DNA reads TGTGCCAGCAGTTTAGTGCCGGGGGCTACCTACGAGCAGTACTTC. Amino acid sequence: CASSLVPGATYEQYF.

The CDR3 spells CASSLARGLATDTQYF. CDR3 sequence (DNA): TGTGCCAGCAGCTTGGCCAGGGGACTCGCCACAGATACGCAGTATTTT. The V call is TRBV5-4, the J call TRBJ2-3; D possibly uses TRBD1 or TRBD2 (6 bases each). The V end lost 0 bases, the J end lost 2 bases, and 13 bases lay between the germline ends. This CDR3 region has 16 residues. CDR1 and CDR2 (germline): SGHNT, YYREEE (reference sequence).

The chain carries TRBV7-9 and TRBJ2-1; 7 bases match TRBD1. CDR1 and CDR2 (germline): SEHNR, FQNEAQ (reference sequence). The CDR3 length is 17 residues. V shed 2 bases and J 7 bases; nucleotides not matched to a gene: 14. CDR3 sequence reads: CASSLQDLRTGGNEQFF. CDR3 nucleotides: TGTGCCAGCAGCTTACAAGATTTACGGACAGGCGGGAATGAGCAGTTCTTC.

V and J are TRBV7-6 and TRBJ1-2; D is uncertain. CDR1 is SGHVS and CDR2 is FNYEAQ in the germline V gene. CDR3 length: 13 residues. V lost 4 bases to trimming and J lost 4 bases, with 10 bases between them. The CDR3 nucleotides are TGTGCCAGCAGCTCTCGAAAGACCTATGGCTACACCTTC. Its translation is CASSSRKTYGYTF.

CDR3 region: CASSSTPGQRPYSNQPQHF. DNA of the CDR3: TGTGCCAGTAGTTCAACCCCGGGACAGAGACCCTATAGCAATCAGCCCCAGCATTTT. J is TRBJ1-5 and V is TRBV19; 7 bases agree with TRBD1. Germline-derived CDR1 and CDR2 are LNHDA and SQIVND (reference sequence). This CDR3 region has 19 residues. With 5 bases clipped from V and 0 bases from J, the junction kept 16 bases outside the gene matches.

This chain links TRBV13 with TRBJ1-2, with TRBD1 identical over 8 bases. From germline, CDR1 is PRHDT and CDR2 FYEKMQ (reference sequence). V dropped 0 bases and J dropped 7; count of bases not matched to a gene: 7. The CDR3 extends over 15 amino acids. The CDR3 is CASSLGRQGAGGYTF. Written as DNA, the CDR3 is TGTGCCAGCAGCTTAGGCCGCCAGGGGGCAGGTGGCTACACCTTC.

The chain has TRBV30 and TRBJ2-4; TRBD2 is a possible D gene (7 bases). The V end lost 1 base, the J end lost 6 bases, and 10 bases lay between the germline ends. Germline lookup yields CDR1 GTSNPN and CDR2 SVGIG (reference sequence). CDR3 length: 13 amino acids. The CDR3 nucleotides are TGTGCCTGGAGTGGCGGGGGCCTAAACATTCAGTACTTC. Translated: CAWSGGGLNIQYF.

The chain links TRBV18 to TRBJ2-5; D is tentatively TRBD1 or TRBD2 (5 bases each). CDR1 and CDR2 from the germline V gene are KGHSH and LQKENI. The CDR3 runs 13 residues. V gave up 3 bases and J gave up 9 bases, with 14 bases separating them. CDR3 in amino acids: CASSPGPSPAQYF. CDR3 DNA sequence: TGTGCCAGCTCACCGGGACCCTCCCCAGCCCAGTACTTC.

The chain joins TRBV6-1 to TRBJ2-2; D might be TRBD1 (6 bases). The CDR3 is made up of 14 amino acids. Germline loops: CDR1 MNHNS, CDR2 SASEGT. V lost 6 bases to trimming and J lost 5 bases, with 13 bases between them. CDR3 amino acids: CASSYREGTGELFF. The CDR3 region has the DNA TGTGCCAGCAGCTACAGGGAAGGGACCGGGGAGCTGTTTTTT.